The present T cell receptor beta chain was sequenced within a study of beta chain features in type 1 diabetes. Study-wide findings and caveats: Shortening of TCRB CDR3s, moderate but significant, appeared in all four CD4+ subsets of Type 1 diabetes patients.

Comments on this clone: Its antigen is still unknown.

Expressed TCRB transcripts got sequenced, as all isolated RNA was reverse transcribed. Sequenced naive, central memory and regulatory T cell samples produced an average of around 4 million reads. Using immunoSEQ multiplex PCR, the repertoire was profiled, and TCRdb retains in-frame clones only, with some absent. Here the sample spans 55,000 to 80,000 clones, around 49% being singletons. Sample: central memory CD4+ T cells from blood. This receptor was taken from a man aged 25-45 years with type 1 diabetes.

CDR3 sequence reads: CASSSGQGKSGELFF. The CDR3 nucleotides are TGCGCCAGCAGCTCGGGACAGGGGAAGTCGGGGGAGCTGTTTTTT. V and J are TRBV5-1 and TRBJ2-2, with TRBD1 identical over 10 bases. This CDR3 spans 15 amino acids. Germline V lookup: CDR1 SGHRS, CDR2 YFSETQ. With 3 bases clipped from V and 8 bases from J, the junction kept 7 bases outside the gene matches.